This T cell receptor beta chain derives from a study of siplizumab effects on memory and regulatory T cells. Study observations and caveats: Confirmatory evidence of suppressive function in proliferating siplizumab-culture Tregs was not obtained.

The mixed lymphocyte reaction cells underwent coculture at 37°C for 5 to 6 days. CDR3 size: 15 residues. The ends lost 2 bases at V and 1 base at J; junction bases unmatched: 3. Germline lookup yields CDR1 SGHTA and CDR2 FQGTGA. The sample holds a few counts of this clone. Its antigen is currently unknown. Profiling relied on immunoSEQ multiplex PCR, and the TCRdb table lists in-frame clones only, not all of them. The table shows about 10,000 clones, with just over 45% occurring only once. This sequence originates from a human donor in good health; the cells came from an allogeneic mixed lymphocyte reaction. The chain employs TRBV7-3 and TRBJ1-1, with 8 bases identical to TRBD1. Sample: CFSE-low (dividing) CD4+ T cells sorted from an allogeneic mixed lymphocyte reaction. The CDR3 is CASSLSGQGNTEAFF. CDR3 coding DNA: TGTGCCAGCAGCTTATCCGGACAGGGGAACACTGAAGCTTTCTTT. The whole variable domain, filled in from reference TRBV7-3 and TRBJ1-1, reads GAGVSQTPSNKVTEKGKYVELRCDPISGHTALYWYRQSLGQGPEFLIYFQGTGAADDSGLPNDRFFAVRPEGSVSTLKIQRTERGDSAVYLCASSLSGQGNTEAFFGQGTRLTVV.